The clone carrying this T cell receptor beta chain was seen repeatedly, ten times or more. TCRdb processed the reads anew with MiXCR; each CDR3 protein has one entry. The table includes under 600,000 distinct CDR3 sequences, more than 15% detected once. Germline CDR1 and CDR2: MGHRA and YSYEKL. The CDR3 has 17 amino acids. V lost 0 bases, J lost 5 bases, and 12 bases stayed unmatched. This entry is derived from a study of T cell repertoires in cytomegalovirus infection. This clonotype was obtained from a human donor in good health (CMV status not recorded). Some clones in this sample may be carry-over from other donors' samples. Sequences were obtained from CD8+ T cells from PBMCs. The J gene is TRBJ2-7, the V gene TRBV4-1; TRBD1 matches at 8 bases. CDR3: CASSQEGGRQGFDEQYF. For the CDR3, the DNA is TGCGCCAGCAGCCAAGAGGGGGGTCGACAGGGGTTCGACGAGCAGTACTTC.